This TCR beta chain was recorded in a study of blood T cell repertoires in COVID-19. Study-wide context: Both acute and convalescent COVID-19 samples were obtained from the United States, Italy and Spain. T cells, B-cell-depleted T cells, or PBMCs provided the cDNA or gDNA that served as material.

V lost 3 bases and J 4 bases, leaving 12 bases between the germline ends. The V gene's germline CDR1 is WSHSY and CDR2 SAAADI. The length of the CDR3 is 15 residues. Authors' data handling: Cell counts per sample came from amplifying reference gene primers. Produced via immunoSEQ multiplex PCR; TCRdb's table is partial and in-frame only. That table gives V, J and clone size, and the DNA gave D and trimming. Altogether 200,000 to 250,000 clones are present, around four fifths being singletons, with the ten largest covering over 3%. The sequencing input was peripheral blood. V is TRBV10-2 and J is TRBJ1-4; D is possibly TRBD1 (6 bases). The TCR was taken from a woman in her 40s with active or convalescent COVID-19. The DNA of the CDR3 is TGCGCCAGCAGTGACCTTACAGGGAATAATGAAAAACTGTTTTTT. Encoded protein: CASSDLTGNNEKLFF.